Following are 7 T cell receptor beta chains from one sample sequenced in a study of blood T cell repertoires in COVID-19. TCRdb's table, derived via immunoSEQ multiplex PCR, lists solely in-frame clones and lacks some. The repertoire consists of roughly 240,000 clones, with around 80% occurring once and the leading ten covering around 2%. Material for sequencing was peripheral blood. These receptors all stem from a woman older than 75 with acute or convalescent COVID-19.

The chain employs TRBV12-5 and TRBJ1-2; D not certain. Trimming removed 4 bases at V and 2 bases at J, with 11 bases between. Germline V CDR1 and CDR2: LGHNT, FRNRAP. CDR3 size: 14 residues. In DNA form, the CDR3 reads TGTGCTAGTGGTTCCTCGTCCGGGAACTATGGCTACACCTTC. It codes for CASGSSSGNYGYTF.

V usage is TRBV11-2 and J usage is TRBJ1-1; D is undetermined. CDR3 length equals 12 residues. The germline gives CDR1 SGHAT, CDR2 FQNNGV. The germline V and J ends were trimmed by 1 base and 4 bases, with 4 bases remaining between them. CDR3 in amino acids: CASSLGITEAFF. CDR3 DNA: TGTGCCAGCAGCTTAGGTATCACTGAAGCTTTCTTT.

The rearrangement links TRBV7-3 to TRBJ2-7; 11 bases fit TRBD1. The CDR3 loop spans 14 amino acids. Germline-derived CDR1 and CDR2 are SGHTA and FQGTGA. With V trimmed by 5 bases and J by 3 bases, 3 bases remained unmatched. Here the CDR3 DNA reads TGTGCCAGCAGCCCCGGGACAGGGGGCTACGAGCAGTACTTC. This translates into CASSPGTGGYEQYF. Variable domain in full (rest from reference TRBV7-3 and TRBJ2-7): GAGVSQTPSNKVTEKGKYVELRCDPISGHTALYWYRQSLGQGPEFLIYFQGTGAADDSGLPNDRFFAVRPEGSVSTLKIQRTERGDSAVYLCASSPGTGGYEQYFGPGTRLTVT.

The V and J genes are TRBV18 and TRBJ1-6, with 9 bases aligning to TRBD1. The CDR3 totals 15 residues. Trimming took 4 bases from V and 7 from J; bases not matched to a gene: 5. The germline gives CDR1 KGHSH, CDR2 LQKENI. CDR3 in amino acids: CASSLSDRGNSPLHF. CDR3 DNA: TGTGCCAGCTCACTCTCTGACAGGGGGAATTCACCCCTCCACTTT.

This clone was recorded only once. V and J are TRBV11-2 and TRBJ2-1; no firm D call. CDR1 SGHAT and CDR2 FQNNGV come from the germline V gene. The germline V and J ends were trimmed by 1 base and 4 bases, with 5 bases remaining between them. The CDR3 has 13 amino acids. The CDR3 here is CASSLVLYNEQFF. The DNA of the CDR3 is TGTGCCAGCAGCTTAGTACTGTACAATGAGCAGTTCTTC.

V usage is TRBV5-4 and J usage is TRBJ1-4; D unresolved. Between the trimmed V and J ends, which lost 2 bases and 16 bases, there was a span of 15 bases. The CDR3 extends over 12 amino acids. The germline V gene has CDR1 SGHNT and CDR2 YYREEE (reference sequence). CDR3 loop: CASSLGRRDRFF. The CDR3 DNA sequence: TGTGCCAGCAGCTTAGGCCGGCGGGATAGGTTTTTT.

This clone was found once. This rearrangement joins TRBV10-3 to TRBJ1-5; TRBD1 might be the D (6 bases). Germline V CDR1 and CDR2: ENHRY, SYGVKD. The CDR3 runs 14 residues. V was trimmed by 6 bases and J by 6 bases, leaving 15 bases between them. CDR3 region: CAISKRGSGQPQHF. The CDR3 bases are TGTGCCATCAGCAAAAGGGGGTCGGGTCAGCCCCAGCATTTT.